One and the same sample provided the 8 T cell receptor beta chains below, sequenced in a study of identifying expanded T cells in peripheral blood. Repertoires were generated with immunoSEQ multiplex PCR, while TCRdb's copy carries only in-frame clones and drops some. The repertoire includes about 58,000 clones, more than 70% of them detected once, and around 3.3% sits in the top ten. The sequencing sample was made of blood. The receptor source for this set is a person between 18 and 69 years old in good health.

The genes are TRBV9 and TRBJ2-6; unclear D gene. Trimming shortened V by 2 bases and J by 0 bases, and 12 bases separated the two germline ends. Germline values: CDR1 SGDLS, CDR2 YYNGEE. This CDR3 has 17 residues. This CDR3 is CASSVSDARSGANVLTF. The CDR3 DNA follows: TGTGCCAGCAGCGTTTCTGATGCCCGCTCTGGGGCCAACGTCCTGACTTTC.

V and J are TRBV5-1 and TRBJ2-5; TRBD1 agrees at 7 bases. Per the germline V gene, CDR1 is SGHRS and CDR2 is YFSETQ. V dropped 6 bases and J dropped 2; count of bases not matched to a gene: 7. This CDR3 is 14 amino acids long. CDR3 DNA: TGCGCCAGCACCCCGGGACAGCCTCAAGAGACCCAGTACTTC. This codes for CASTPGQPQETQYF.

This rearrangement joins TRBV5-1 to TRBJ2-7, with 14 positions matching TRBD2. The CDR3 has 15 residues. V shed 4 bases and J 3 bases; nucleotides not matched to a gene: 3. Germline assignment: CDR1 SGHRS and CDR2 YFSETQ. The CDR3 bases are TGCGCCAGCAGCCTCGGACTAGCGGGAGGCTACGAGCAGTACTTC. Translated: CASSLGLAGGYEQYF.

The chain uses TRBV19 and TRBJ2-6; no clear D gene. CDR3 length equals 15 residues. The V gene lost 8 bases and the J gene lost 2 bases, with 13 bases spanning the gap. Per the germline V gene, CDR1 is LNHDA and CDR2 is SQIVND (reference sequence). The CDR3 DNA is TGTGCCAGTGGGCCGGAAGGAGCTGGGGCCAACGTCCTGACTTTC. Protein product: CASGPEGAGANVLTF.

The V and J genes are TRBV7-8 and TRBJ2-7; 8 nucleotides match TRBD2. The trim removed 1 base at V and 6 bases at J, leaving 8 bases unmatched. There are 15 residues in the CDR3. Looked up from germline, CDR1 is SGHVS and CDR2 is FQNEAQ. In DNA, the CDR3 is TGTGCCAGCAGCTTAGGGAGGACGGGGGGGCGCGAGCAGTACTTC. Its translation is CASSLGRTGGREQYF.

With respect to this clone: Sequence at one end of the junction differs from germline and may be a read error. This chain connects TRBV4-1 to TRBJ1-1; the match to TRBD1 covers 7 bases. Germline V gene data show CDR1 as MGHRA and CDR2 as YSYEKL. The CDR3 is 14 amino acids. The CDR3 sequence is CASSQSTGNPEAFF. CDR3 nucleotide sequence: TGCGCCAGCAGCCAATCGACAGGGAACCCTGAAGCTTTCTTT.

The CDR3 loop reads CATSRRTGDTEAFF. The CDR3 nucleotides are TGTGCCACCAGCAGACGGACAGGGGACACTGAAGCTTTCTTT. The chain has TRBV15 and TRBJ1-1; 9 bases are shared with TRBD1. Germline V gene sequence: CDR1 LNHNV, CDR2 YYDKDF (reference sequence). Unmatched junction bases numbered 1, after V lost 2 bases and J lost 3 bases. This CDR3 is built from 14 residues.

The CDR3 nucleotides are TGTGCCAGCTCACCGACGACGGTTAGCACAGATACGCAGTATTTT. As protein: CASSPTTVSTDTQYF. The chain links TRBV18 to TRBJ2-3, with D unresolved. The CDR3 spans 15 residues. Germline V gene lookup returns CDR1 KGHSH and CDR2 LQKENI. V was trimmed by 3 bases and J by 0 bases, leaving 10 bases between them.